Listed below are T cell receptor beta chains from one sample, sequenced in a study of control samples from healthy donors and cancer patients. Generated by immunoSEQ multiplex PCR, the TCRdb table keeps only in-frame clones and is missing some. The repertoire has about 150,000 clones, 85% to 95% of them found once; the top ten carry 5% to 6.5%. Sequenced: blood. All receptors derive from a man aged 40-49 years in good health. Each CDR3 is given with its conserved first and last residue. Fields, in order: J gene, D gene, clone size, V gene, CDR3 protein, CDR3 DNA. The D gene is left open where the match is weak. For some rows the clone size is stated as once, few or many, or as a class when expanded; others skip it.

>TRBJ1-2|NA|once|TRBV5-6
CASSLKGRGGYGYTF
TGTGCCAGCAGCTTGAAAGGAAGGGGGGGTTATGGCTACACCTTC
>TRBJ2-1|TRBD2|NA|TRBV2
CASSDLAGEDEQFF
TGTGCCAGCAGTGATCTAGCGGGGGAGGATGAGCAGTTCTTC
>TRBJ1-2|NA|NA|TRBV29-1
CSVRQIGVGGNYGYTF
TGCAGCGTAAGACAGATCGGGGTAGGGGGAAACTATGGCTACACCTTC
>TRBJ1-4|NA|NA|TRBV28
CASSPHLTNEKLFF
TGTGCCAGCAGCCCTCATCTAACTAATGAAAAACTGTTTTTT
>TRBJ1-2|NA|NA|TRBV6-1
CASSEAYQGNYGYTF
TGTGCCAGCAGTGAAGCCTATCAGGGGAACTATGGCTACACCTTC
>TRBJ1-2|NA|NA|TRBV29-1
CSVQESRGYTF
TGCAGCGTTCAGGAGAGTCGGGGCTACACCTTC
>TRBJ1-4|TRBD1|NA|TRBV18
CASSPGTGKSDKANEKLFF
TGTGCCAGCTCACCAGGGACAGGGAAGAGCGACAAGGCTAATGAAAAACTGTTTTTT
>TRBJ2-7|NA|NA|TRBV7-9
CASSSENPLTGRAYEQYF
TGTGCCAGCAGCTCGGAAAACCCCCTGACAGGAAGGGCCTACGAGCAGTACTTC
>TRBJ1-6|TRBD1|NA|TRBV5-1
CASSLNPGTGFYNSPLHF
TGCGCCAGCAGCCTCAATCCCGGGACAGGGTTTTATAATTCACCCCTCCACTTT
>TRBJ1-6|NA|NA|TRBV2
CASSFDGKWALHF
TGTGCCAGCAGTTTTGACGGGAAATGGGCCCTCCACTTT
>TRBJ1-1|NA|NA|TRBV6-2/TRBV6-3
CASSPLKFDGEHTEAFF
TGTGCCAGCAGCCCTCTTAAGTTTGACGGGGAACACACTGAAGCTTTCTTT
>TRBJ2-1|NA|NA|TRBV28
CASSLLYRANEQFF
TGTGCCAGCAGTTTACTTTACAGGGCCAATGAGCAGTTCTTC
>TRBJ1-5|NA|NA|TRBV2
CASSGGRMGNQPQHF
TGTGCCAGCAGCGGGGGGCGGATGGGCAATCAGCCCCAGCATTTT
>TRBJ1-4|NA|once|TRBV6-5
CASSYSPRGEKLFF
TGTGCCAGCAGTTACTCTCCGCGGGGGGAAAAACTGTTTTTT
>TRBJ1-5|NA|NA|TRBV19
CASSPGVLGGQPQHF
TGTGCCAGTAGCCCGGGGGTCCTCGGGGGTCAGCCCCAGCATTTT
>TRBJ1-1|NA|NA|TRBV5-1
CASSLNTEAFF
TGCGCCAGCAGCCTGAACACTGAAGCTTTCTTT
>TRBJ1-2|TRBD1|NA|TRBV6-1
CASSEGNRGRVGGYTF
TGTGCCAGCAGTGAGGGGAACAGGGGGCGCGTCGGTGGCTACACCTTC
>TRBJ2-1|TRBD2|NA|TRBV4-3
CASSQDLGIAGGDNEQFF
TGCGCCAGCAGCCAAGATCTCGGGATAGCGGGGGGGGATAATGAGCAGTTCTTC
>TRBJ1-6|NA|NA|TRBV4-2
CASSQDQSLFSPLHF
TGTGCCAGCAGCCAAGATCAGAGCCTTTTTTCACCCCTCCACTTT
>TRBJ2-7|NA|NA|TRBV5-6
CASSLGGSSYEQYF
TGTGCCAGCAGCTTGGGGGGGAGCTCCTACGAGCAGTACTTC
>TRBJ1-2|NA|NA|TRBV19
CASTRGPNNYGYTF
TGTGCCAGTACAAGGGGCCCAAATAACTATGGCTACACCTTC
>TRBJ1-1|NA|NA|TRBV9
CASSPFLGTNTEAFF
TGTGCCAGCAGCCCTTTTTTGGGAACGAACACTGAAGCTTTCTTT
>TRBJ2-1|NA|NA|TRBV4-1
CASSQSYNEQFF
TGCGCCAGCAGCCAATCATACAATGAGCAGTTCTTC
>TRBJ1-4|TRBD1|NA|TRBV28
CASSKRQGAWEKLFF
TGTGCCAGCAGCAAAAGGCAGGGGGCTTGGGAAAAACTGTTTTTT
>TRBJ2-1|NA|NA|TRBV7-9
CASSIGQFLADEQFF
TGTGCCAGCAGCATAGGACAGTTCCTCGCCGATGAGCAGTTCTTC
>TRBJ1-2|TRBD1|NA|TRBV3-1/TRBV3-2
CASSPRDRLHYGYTF
TGTGCCAGCAGCCCCCGGGACAGACTTCACTATGGCTACACCTTC
>TRBJ1-4|TRBD1|NA|TRBV24-1
CATSRDRNEKLFF
TGTGCCACCAGTCGGGACAGGAATGAAAAACTGTTTTTT
>TRBJ1-2|NA|NA|TRBV9
CASSPLRGGTYGYTF
TGTGCCAGCAGCCCGCTAAGAGGAGGAACCTATGGCTACACCTTC
>TRBJ2-7|TRBD1|NA|TRBV5-1
CASSLETGLSEQYF
TGCGCCAGCAGCTTGGAGACAGGGTTGTCCGAGCAGTACTTC
>TRBJ1-5|TRBD1|once|TRBV29-1
CSVALTGGQPQHF
TGCAGCGTTGCCCTTACAGGGGGGCAGCCCCAGCATTTT
>TRBJ2-7|NA|NA|TRBV4-1
CASSRGEDRRGYPYEQYF
TGCGCCAGCAGCCGAGGAGAAGACAGGAGAGGGTACCCCTACGAGCAGTACTTC
>TRBJ2-2|NA|NA|TRBV5-6
CASSLVGVGTGELFF
TGTGCCAGCAGCTTGGTCGGGGTTGGAACCGGGGAGCTGTTTTTT
>TRBJ1-1|TRBD1|NA|TRBV9
CASSVLGQGDTEAFF
TGTGCCAGCAGCGTTCTCGGACAGGGGGATACTGAAGCTTTCTTT
>TRBJ2-6|NA|NA|TRBV27
CASGPHRAGANVLTF
TGTGCCAGCGGCCCGCACAGGGCTGGGGCCAACGTCCTGACTTTC
>TRBJ2-1|NA|NA|TRBV7-8
CASSLALSYNEQFF
TGTGCCAGCAGCTTGGCCCTCTCCTACAATGAGCAGTTCTTC
>TRBJ1-2|NA|NA|TRBV4-2
CASRGRGNYGYTF
TGTGCCAGCAGGGGAAGGGGCAACTATGGCTACACCTTC
>TRBJ1-1|NA|once|TRBV4-2
CASSQGQLSWTEAFF
TGTGCCAGCAGCCAAGGCCAACTGAGCTGGACTGAAGCTTTCTTT
>TRBJ1-2|NA|NA|TRBV6-5
CASRGLSGGAYGYTF
TGTGCCAGCAGGGGACTCAGCGGAGGAGCCTATGGCTACACCTTC
>TRBJ2-1|NA|NA|TRBV7-9
CASSLAQYEQFF
TGTGCCAGCAGCTTAGCGCAGTATGAGCAGTTCTTC
>TRBJ1-4|NA|NA|TRBV30
CAWSHRGMNEKLFF
TGTGCCTGGAGTCACCGGGGGATGAATGAAAAACTGTTTTTT
>TRBJ1-1|NA|NA|TRBV7-9
CASSLDSANGEAFF
TGTGCCAGCAGCTTGGACAGTGCGAACGGTGAAGCTTTCTTT
>TRBJ1-2|TRBD1|NA|TRBV6-2/TRBV6-3
CASSLGQASYGYTF
TGTGCCAGCAGTTTGGGACAGGCCTCCTATGGCTACACCTTC
>TRBJ2-2|NA|NA|TRBV18
CASSPAGPSPGELFF
TGTGCCAGCTCCCCCGCGGGGCCGAGTCCCGGGGAGCTGTTTTTT
>TRBJ1-5|NA|NA|TRBV4-2
CASSHLCQPQHF
TGTGCCAGCAGCCACCTTTGTCAGCCCCAGCATTTT
>TRBJ1-4|NA|NA|TRBV12-2
CASRLDQGEATNEKLFF
TGTGCAAGTCGCTTAGATCAGGGTGAAGCAACTAATGAAAAACTGTTTTTT
>TRBJ1-3|TRBD1|NA|TRBV6-1
CASSEADQGAWNTIYF
TGTGCCAGCAGTGAAGCGGATCAGGGGGCATGGAACACCATATATTTT
>TRBJ2-3|TRBD2|NA|TRBV11-2
CASSLVVGGTASTDTQYF
TGTGCCAGCAGCTTAGTTGTCGGGGGGACGGCAAGCACAGATACGCAGTATTTT
>TRBJ1-1|TRBD1|NA|TRBV6-5
CASSFTGGGTEAFF
TGTGCCAGCAGTTTCACAGGGGGAGGGACTGAAGCTTTCTTT
>TRBJ1-1|NA|NA|TRBV7-9
CASSLRPNLMNTEAFF
TGTGCCAGCAGCTTACGCCCTAACCTCATGAACACTGAAGCTTTCTTT